The entry that follows covers one T cell receptor (beta chain) sequence. Its antigen remains unidentified. Assay used: immunoSEQ multiplex PCR; TCRdb lists only in-frame clones, some missing. In the table there are 150,000 to 250,000 clones, around 72% of which are singletons. The data belong to a study of cytotoxic CD8 clonotypes in ibrutinib-treated CLL. Looking at the study overall: There were 11 relapsed/refractory patients and about 15 treatment-naive patients, and 17 to 18 were IGHV unmutated.

Study results and caveats: Treatment saw public clonotypes, which were uncommon, either contract or stay stable.

The source material was PBMCs, sampled after 24 months of ibrutinib treatment. This receptor was taken from a human donor with chronic lymphocytic leukemia.

The CDR3 reads CASSPFRGEPPQHF. CDR3 bases: TGTGCCAGCTCACCTTTCCGCGGGGAACCGCCCCAGCATTTT. The rearrangement joins TRBV18 to TRBJ1-5; D gene uncertain. Deletions cut 3 bases from V and 9 bases from J, with 15 bases between. The CDR3 consists of 14 residues. CDR1 and CDR2 from the germline V gene are KGHSH and LQKENI.